Shown below are 23 T cell receptor beta chains from a single sample sequenced in a study of T cells in Graves' hyperthyroidism and ophthalmopathy. Amplification yielded TCR beta CDR3 regions, with RNA transcripts as the source. HTBI primers drove first-round RT-PCR of the TCR CDR3. TCRdb reprocessed the multiplex PCR reads with MiXCR, giving one entry per CDR3 protein. The profile shows fewer than 750,000 distinct CDR3 sequences, around 13% of them singletons. The sample comprised blood. Receptor source: a woman in her forties or fifties with Graves' ophthalmopathy.

The chain has TRBV11-3 and TRBJ1-6; 7 nucleotides agree with TRBD1. CDR3 length: 17 amino acids. Germline CDR1 reads SGHNT; CDR2 reads YENEEA. With 5 bases clipped from V and 7 bases from J, the junction kept 14 bases outside the gene matches. The CDR3 DNA reads as TGTGCCAGCAGCCCAAAGCCGGGGACAGTTCCAAATTCACCCCTCCACTTT. It yields the protein CASSPKPGTVPNSPLHF.

This clonotype has ten or more counts. V is TRBV10-3 and J is TRBJ2-7, with 12 bases aligning to TRBD2. CDR3 length equals 16 residues. Per germline, CDR1 ENHRY and CDR2 SYGVKD. V was pared by 4 bases and J by 0 bases, with 4 bases of the junction left unmatched. For the CDR3, the DNA is TGTGCCATCAGTGGACTAGCGGGAGCTCTCTCCTACGAGCAGTACTTC. Translated: CAISGLAGALSYEQYF.

The genes are TRBV7-9 and TRBJ2-1; 15 positions match TRBD2. CDR1 and CDR2 (germline): SEHNR, FQNEAQ (reference sequence). The V gene end was trimmed by 5 bases and the J gene end by 6 bases; junction bases not matched to a gene: 11. This CDR3 comprises 18 residues. CDR3 bases: TGTGCCAGCAGCCAGGGACTAGCGGGAGGCCCGACTTTCAATGAGCAGTTCTTC. It encodes CASSQGLAGGPTFNEQFF.

This clonotype was detected a few times. The chain joins TRBV7-3 to TRBJ2-1, with 10 bases aligning to TRBD1. This CDR3 has 14 residues. Germline V gene lookup returns CDR1 SGHTA and CDR2 FQGTGA. V lost 5 bases and J lost 14; bases outside the gene matches: 12. CDR3 sequence: CASSPGGSDRGKFF. In DNA form, the CDR3 reads TGTGCCAGCAGCCCGGGGGGATCGGACAGGGGGAAGTTCTTC.

In this sample, this clonotype turned up a few times. The chain joins TRBV6-2 or TRBV6-3 to TRBJ2-1, with TRBD1 as a possible D gene (5 bases). The V end lost 0 bases, the J end lost 7 bases, and 10 bases lay between the germline ends. Germline V gene sequence: CDR1 MNHEY, CDR2 SVGEGT. The CDR3 has 14 residues. Written as DNA, the CDR3 is TGTGCCAGCAGTTACTCGGCAGGGCAGAATGAGCAGTTCTTC. This translates into CASSYSAGQNEQFF.

V usage is TRBV5-5 and J usage is TRBJ2-3; TRBD2 matches at 8 bases. V lost 6 bases, J lost 8 bases, and 5 bases stayed unmatched. Germline CDR1 reads SGHKS; CDR2 reads YYEKEE (reference sequence). CDR3 length: 12 amino acids. CDR3 in amino acids: CASTLRGGTQYF. The DNA of the CDR3 is TGTGCCAGCACCCTACGGGGGGGTACGCAGTATTTT.

This clonotype appeared a few times. This sequence joins TRBV4-3 and TRBJ2-1; 7 positions match TRBD1. CDR3 length equals 16 residues. The trim removed 2 bases at V and 8 bases at J, leaving 12 bases unmatched. Per the germline V gene, CDR1 is LGHNA and CDR2 is YSLEER. This chain's CDR3 is CASSQPWEQGSDEQFF. Here the CDR3 DNA reads TGCGCCAGCAGCCAACCCTGGGAACAGGGGAGCGATGAGCAGTTCTTC.

The chain links TRBV20-1 to TRBJ2-1, with a possible D match to TRBD2 (6 bases). The germline V gene has CDR1 DFQATT and CDR2 SNEGSKA (reference sequence). Between the trimmed V and J ends, which lost 6 bases and 6 bases, there was a span of 15 bases. This CDR3 region has 13 residues. The CDR3 nucleotides are TGCAGTGCCTTAGCGGAATCGGGCAATGAGCAGTTCTTC. Translating it yields CSALAESGNEQFF.

This clonotype occurred many times. The chain links TRBV12-3 or TRBV12-4 to TRBJ1-3; 7 positions agree with TRBD1. This CDR3 has 15 residues. The V gene end was trimmed by 5 bases and the J gene end by 1 base; junction bases not matched to a gene: 5. In DNA form, the CDR3 reads TGTGCCAGCAGTCGACCGACAGGGTCTGGAAACACCATATATTTT. It yields the protein CASSRPTGSGNTIYF.

This clonotype was seen ten or more times. The V call is TRBV11-2, the J call TRBJ2-1, with D hard to call. V dropped 5 bases and J dropped 5 bases, with 16 bases sitting between them. The CDR3 is 15 amino acids. Germline assignment: CDR1 SGHAT and CDR2 FQNNGV. CDR3 region: CASSLTFRANNEQFF. In DNA form, the CDR3 reads TGTGCCAGCAGCCTAACTTTTCGAGCGAACAATGAGCAGTTCTTC.

This clonotype was counted many times. The V call is TRBV18, the J call TRBJ1-3, with TRBD1 matching over 7 bases. The junction had 2 bases not matched to a gene; V was cut back by 3 bases and J by 3 bases. Per germline, CDR1 KGHSH and CDR2 LQKENI. The CDR3 is made up of 14 amino acids. The CDR3 sequence is CASSPGTDGNTIYF. CDR3 in DNA: TGTGCCAGCTCACCTGGGACAGATGGAAACACCATATATTTT.

This clonotype was counted only a few times. This chain connects TRBV24-1 to TRBJ1-4; D not resolved. The V and J ends lost 3 bases and 6 bases respectively, with 19 bases between them. The CDR3 loop spans 17 amino acids. Per germline, CDR1 KGHDR and CDR2 SFDVKD. The chain's CDR3 is CATSDRDPILGHEKLFF. The DNA for the CDR3 is TGTGCCACCAGTGATCGCGACCCCATCCTAGGGCATGAAAAACTGTTTTTT.

This clonotype has at least ten counts. The J gene is TRBJ2-1, the V gene TRBV7-3; 7 nucleotides align to TRBD2. V gave up 3 bases and J gave up 5 bases; unmatched junction bases: 7. Germline V lookup: CDR1 SGHTA, CDR2 FQGTGA. This CDR3 spans 15 amino acids. The CDR3 reads CASSFAGVGHNEQFF. The DNA of the CDR3 is TGTGCCAGCAGCTTCGCGGGAGTCGGGCACAATGAGCAGTTCTTC.

Many counts were recorded for this clonotype. In DNA form, the CDR3 reads TGTGCCAGCAGTTACCTGGGGGCGAAGGGTGAGCAGTTCTTC. Its protein product is CASSYLGAKGEQFF. The V call is TRBV6-5, the J call TRBJ2-1, with D possibly being TRBD1 (6 bases). CDR1 MNHEY and CDR2 SVGAGI come from the germline V gene. CDR3 length equals 14 residues. The V end lost 2 bases, the J end lost 9 bases, and 14 bases lay between the germline ends.

About this clonotype: Being one base from a much bigger clone, this may be a read error. The chain combines TRBV6-1 with TRBJ1-5, with 8 bases aligning to TRBD1. V shed 6 bases and J 4 bases; nucleotides not matched to a gene: 8. Germline values: CDR1 MNHNS, CDR2 SASEGT. The CDR3 length is 15 residues. This chain's CDR3 is CASSPTGAKNQPQHF. CDR3 nucleotide sequence: TGTGCCAGCAGCCCGACAGGGGCTAAGAATCAGCCCCAGCATTTT.

V gene TRBV28 combines with J gene TRBJ2-7; 12 nucleotides align to TRBD2. The length of the CDR3 is 15 residues. With 4 bases clipped from V and 3 bases from J, the junction kept 4 bases outside the gene matches. Germline V gene sequence: CDR1 MDHEN, CDR2 SYDVKM. The DNA for the CDR3 is TGTGCCAGCAGTTACGGACTAGCGGGACGCTACGAGCAGTACTTC. Its protein product is CASSYGLAGRYEQYF.

The V call is TRBV10-2, the J call TRBJ1-1, with D possibly being TRBD1 (6 bases). The CDR3 runs 17 residues. V was pared by 0 bases and J by 0 bases, with 14 bases between. From germline, CDR1 is WSHSY and CDR2 SAAADI. CDR3 residues: CASSESGGLILNTEAFF. The CDR3 DNA follows: TGCGCCAGCAGTGAGTCGGGGGGGCTGATTCTGAACACTGAAGCTTTCTTT.

This chain joins TRBV10-3 and TRBJ2-2, with D uncertain. Germline V lookup: CDR1 ENHRY, CDR2 SYGVKD. Between the trimmed V and J ends, which lost 6 bases and 3 bases, there was a span of 8 bases. This CDR3 contains 13 residues. For the CDR3, the DNA is TGTGCCATCAGATCTAGGGACACCGGGGAGCTGTTTTTT. It encodes CAIRSRDTGELFF.

This clonotype was seen a handful of times. This chain links TRBV28 with TRBJ2-7; tentatively, D is TRBD2 (5 bases). Deletions cut 2 bases from V and 0 bases from J, with 11 bases between. Germline CDR1 is MDHEN and CDR2 is SYDVKM. This CDR3 contains 15 residues. The CDR3: CASSLVGVLSYEQYF. The CDR3 DNA sequence: TGTGCCAGCAGTTTAGTGGGAGTCCTCTCCTACGAGCAGTACTTC.

This chain uses TRBV9 with TRBJ2-2; 11 bases fit TRBD2. J lost 5 bases, V lost 0 bases, and 9 bases had no gene match. The CDR3 has 18 residues. CDR1 and CDR2 (germline): SGDLS, YYNGEE. The CDR3 sequence is CASSVELAGESGTGELFF. The CDR3 DNA is TGTGCCAGCAGCGTAGAACTAGCGGGAGAAAGCGGGACCGGGGAGCTGTTTTTT.

This rearrangement joins TRBV5-8 to TRBJ2-7; TRBD2 aligns across 9 bases. This CDR3 spans 15 amino acids. Germline V gene data show CDR1 as SGHTS and CDR2 as YDEGEE. Trimming cost V 6 bases and J 7 bases; bases outside gene matches: 14. The CDR3 reads CASNSPAGGPREQYF. CDR3 nucleotide sequence: TGTGCCAGCAACTCCCCCGCGGGAGGGCCGCGGGAGCAGTACTTC.

This clonotype was detected a few times. The chain has TRBV7-2 and TRBJ1-2, with D unclear. The germline V gene has CDR1 SGHTA and CDR2 FQGNSA. V was trimmed by 1 base and J by 7 bases, leaving 4 bases between them. The CDR3 has 11 residues. CDR3 bases: TGTGCCAGCAGCTTAGTGTCTGGCTACACCTTC. It yields the protein CASSLVSGYTF.

In its sample, this clonotype was seen many times. The chain employs TRBV2 and TRBJ2-7; 14 nucleotides match TRBD2. This CDR3 has 13 amino acids. The V and J ends lost 11 bases and 7 bases, in that order; junction bases with no gene match: 7. Germline lookup yields CDR1 SNHLY and CDR2 FYNNEI. The CDR3 loop reads CASPGLAGVEQYF. CDR3 nucleotide sequence: TGTGCCTCCCCGGGACTAGCGGGAGTTGAGCAGTACTTC.